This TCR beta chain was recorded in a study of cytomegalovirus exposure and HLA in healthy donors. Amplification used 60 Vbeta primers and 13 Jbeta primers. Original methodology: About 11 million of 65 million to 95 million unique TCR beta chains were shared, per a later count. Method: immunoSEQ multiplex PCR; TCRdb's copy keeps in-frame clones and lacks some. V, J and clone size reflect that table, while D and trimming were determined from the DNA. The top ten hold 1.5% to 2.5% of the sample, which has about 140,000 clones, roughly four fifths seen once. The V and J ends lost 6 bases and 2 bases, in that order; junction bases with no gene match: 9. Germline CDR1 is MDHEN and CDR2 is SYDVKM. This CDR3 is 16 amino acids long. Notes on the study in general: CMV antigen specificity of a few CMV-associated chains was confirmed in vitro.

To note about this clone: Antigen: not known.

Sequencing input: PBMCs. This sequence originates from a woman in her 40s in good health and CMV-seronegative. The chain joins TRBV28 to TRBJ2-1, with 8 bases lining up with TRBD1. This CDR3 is CASSLQGVWTYNEQFF. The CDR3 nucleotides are TGTGCCAGCAGCCTACAGGGGGTATGGACCTACAATGAGCAGTTCTTC.